Shown below are 23 T cell receptor beta chains from a single sample sequenced in a study of shared clonotypes between healthy human individuals. The protocol was immunoSEQ multiplex PCR, while the TCRdb copy is restricted to in-frame clones and leaves out a portion. The sample has 2 million to 2.5 million clones, approximately 94% seen once. Cells designated naive CD8 were CD45RO-negative and were positively selected for CCR7, with terminally differentiated effector memory CD45RA+ cells excluded. Sequencing input: naive CD8+ T cells sorted from blood. The receptors here all came from a man between 18 and 35 years old in good health.

The V call is TRBV5-4, the J call TRBJ2-5, with D maybe TRBD1 (6 bases). The germline gives CDR1 SGHNT, CDR2 YYREEE (reference sequence). V was pared by 5 bases and J by 1 base, with 12 bases between. The CDR3 loop spans 14 amino acids. CDR3 nucleotide sequence: TGTGCCAGCAGTCGCCTGGACAGCCAAGAGACCCAGTACTTC. It is translated as CASSRLDSQETQYF.

This chain connects TRBV30 to TRBJ1-4, with 7 nucleotides matching TRBD1. The trim removed 3 bases at V and 1 base at J, leaving 5 bases unmatched. Germline V gives CDR1 GTSNPN, CDR2 SVGIG (reference sequence). This CDR3 is 15 amino acids long. The CDR3 region has the DNA TGTGCCTGGAGAGAGGGACAGCTAACTAATGAAAAACTGTTTTTT. It is translated as CAWREGQLTNEKLFF.

The chain links TRBV10-2 to TRBJ2-1, with TRBD2 as a possible D gene (5 bases). V lost 6 bases and J lost 8, with 11 bases in between. The germline V gene has CDR1 WSHSY and CDR2 SAAADI. The CDR3 spans 12 residues. The CDR3 nucleotides are TGCGCCAGCAGCGGGGAAACCCATGAGCAGTTCTTC. Amino acid sequence: CASSGETHEQFF.

In DNA, the CDR3 is TGTGCCAGCAGTTTCGAGGGAGTAGATACGCAGTATTTT. As protein: CASSFEGVDTQYF. The chain links TRBV28 to TRBJ2-3; the D gene is possibly TRBD2 (5 bases). CDR1 is MDHEN, CDR2 SYDVKM, per germline. This CDR3 has 13 residues. V lost 3 bases and J lost 5, with 9 bases in between. The full variable domain, with the rest looked up from reference TRBV28 and TRBJ2-3, is DVKVTQSSRYLVKRTGEKVFLECVQDMDHENMFWYRQDPGLGLRLIYFSYDVKMKEKGDIPEGYSVSREKKERFSLILESASTNQTSMYLCASSFEGVDTQYFGPGTRLTVL.

The chain recombines TRBV4-1 with TRBJ1-5; D is uncertain. V was shortened by 0 bases and J by 1 base, with 4 bases between the two germline ends. The CDR3 runs to 14 residues. Germline CDR1 reads MGHRA; CDR2 reads YSYEKL. The CDR3 DNA sequence: TGCGCCAGCAGCCAAGAATCCAGCAATCAGCCCCAGCATTTT. Encoded protein: CASSQESSNQPQHF.

Notes on this clone: Other DNA variants within this sample encode the same CDR3. The V gene is TRBV4-2, the J gene TRBJ2-3; 8 nucleotides match TRBD1. The CDR3 is made up of 15 amino acids. CDR1 is LGHNA and CDR2 is YNFKEQ in the germline V gene. V dropped 0 bases and J dropped 4; count of bases not matched to a gene: 3. The CDR3 is CASSQEPGGADTQYF. The CDR3 DNA is TGTGCCAGCAGCCAAGAGCCAGGGGGCGCAGATACGCAGTATTTT.

Here the CDR3 reads CASSGLAGGPNTGELFF. The CDR3 DNA follows: TGTGCCAGCAGCGGACTAGCGGGGGGCCCGAACACCGGGGAGCTGTTTTTT. The rearrangement links TRBV2 to TRBJ2-2; 14 nucleotides match TRBD2. Germline lookup yields CDR1 SNHLY and CDR2 FYNNEI. J lost 0 bases, V lost 6 bases, and 3 bases had no gene match. The CDR3 has 17 amino acids.

The chain couples TRBV19 to TRBJ1-1; no clear D gene. Germline lookup yields CDR1 LNHDA and CDR2 SQIVND (reference sequence). The V gene lost 6 bases and the J gene lost 2 bases, with 10 bases spanning the gap. The CDR3 runs 13 residues. CDR3 sequence: CASRMGLNTEAFF. The CDR3 DNA sequence: TGTGCCAGTAGGATGGGCCTAAACACTGAAGCTTTCTTT.

The chain links TRBV7-9 to TRBJ1-6; D gene uncertain. Trimming shortened V by 2 bases and J by 4 bases, and 9 bases separated the two germline ends. CDR3 size: 15 residues. CDR1 is SEHNR and CDR2 is FQNEAQ in the germline V gene (reference sequence). CDR3 amino acids: CASSLTGDYNSPLHF. The DNA for the CDR3 is TGTGCCAGCAGCTTAACCGGAGATTATAATTCACCCCTCCACTTT. Looking up the rest from reference TRBV7-9 and TRBJ1-6 gives the full variable domain: DTGVSQNPRHKITKRGQNVTFRCDPISEHNRLYWYRQTLGQGPEFLTYFQNEAQLEKSRLLSDRFSAERPKGSFSTLEIQRTEQGDSAMYLCASSLTGDYNSPLHFGNGTRLTVT.

This clone was observed a single time. The CDR3 DNA is TGTGCCAGCAGTTTAGGACGGGGTGACTATGGCTACACCTTC. Translation gives CASSLGRGDYGYTF. The chain joins TRBV27 to TRBJ1-2; D gene uncertain. CDR3 length: 14 amino acids. V was shortened by 2 bases and J by 3 bases, with 10 bases between the two germline ends. Germline V CDR1 and CDR2: MNHEY, SMNVEV (reference sequence).

This clone was picked up one time. This same CDR3 is encoded by further DNA sequences in the sample. The chain couples TRBV5-6 to TRBJ1-1; D remains ambiguous. The ends were cut back, 0 bases at V and 4 bases at J, with 7 bases in the middle. The CDR3 runs 13 residues. Germline loops: CDR1 SGHDT, CDR2 YYEEEE. CDR3 sequence reads: CASSLGGPTEAFF. The CDR3 DNA follows: TGTGCCAGCAGCTTGGGAGGGCCCACTGAAGCTTTCTTT.

Turning to this clone: Within the sample, other DNA sequences also encode this same CDR3. The J gene is TRBJ2-1, the V gene TRBV7-9, with a tentative D call TRBD2 (6 bases). The CDR3 sequence is 15 residues long. CDR1 is SEHNR and CDR2 is FQNEAQ in the germline V gene (reference sequence). The ends were cut back, 3 bases at V and 3 bases at J, with 12 bases in the middle. CDR3 DNA: TGTGCCAGCAGCTTGTTTAGCGGTAGCTACAATGAGCAGTTCTTC. Amino acids: CASSLFSGSYNEQFF.

This chain connects TRBV25-1 to TRBJ2-2; 11 nucleotides align to TRBD1. J gave up 4 bases and V 2 bases, and 9 bases lay outside the gene matches. This CDR3 has 18 amino acids. Per the germline V gene, CDR1 is MGHDK and CDR2 is SYGVNS. CDR3 sequence (DNA): TGTGCCAGCAGTGAACCCCGCGGACAGGGGGCCGTCACCGGGGAGCTGTTTTTT. Translated: CASSEPRGQGAVTGELFF.

The genes are TRBV2 and TRBJ2-2; TRBD2 matches 8 bases. Germline lookup yields CDR1 SNHLY and CDR2 FYNNEI. The CDR3 is 15 residues long. The ends lost 5 bases at V and 1 base at J; junction bases unmatched: 3. CDR3 sequence reads: CASSQLAENTGELFF. As DNA, the CDR3 is TGTGCCAGCAGTCAACTAGCGGAGAACACCGGGGAGCTGTTTTTT.

This clone was detected once. The chain employs TRBV9 and TRBJ2-2; no clear D gene. The CDR3 has 15 amino acids. Germline V gives CDR1 SGDLS, CDR2 YYNGEE. Trimming took off 3 bases at V and 3 bases at J, with 12 bases between the two ends. The CDR3 DNA is TGTGCCAGCAGCGCGCCTCTAATCGACACCGGGGAGCTGTTTTTT. This encodes CASSAPLIDTGELFF.

The rearrangement joins TRBV9 to TRBJ2-5, with 9 bases fitting TRBD2. The germline gives CDR1 SGDLS, CDR2 YYNGEE. With V trimmed by 4 bases and J by 1 base, 14 bases remained unmatched. CDR3 length equals 18 residues. The CDR3 spells CASSPRGTYSGGQETQYF. In DNA, the CDR3 is TGTGCCAGCAGCCCAAGAGGAACGTATAGCGGGGGCCAAGAGACCCAGTACTTC.

The chain is built from TRBV10-2 and TRBJ2-3; D uncertain. Trimming removed 5 bases at V and 2 bases at J, with 2 bases between. CDR3 length: 11 residues. Germline CDR1 WSHSY, CDR2 SAAADI. The CDR3 DNA reads TGCGCCAGCAGTAACACAGATACGCAGTATTTT. It is translated as CASSNTDTQYF.

In nucleotides, the CDR3 is TGTGCCATCAGTGAGCGGAGCGACCGCTACAATGAGCAGTTCTTC. Amino acids: CAISERSDRYNEQFF. V usage is TRBV10-3 and J usage is TRBJ2-1; D unresolved. Trimming removed 2 bases from V and 3 bases from J, with 11 bases in between. This CDR3 has 15 amino acids. The V gene's germline CDR1 is ENHRY and CDR2 SYGVKD.

This chain links TRBV9 with TRBJ2-3; 9 nucleotides match TRBD2. Germline CDR1 reads SGDLS; CDR2 reads YYNGEE. This CDR3 has 15 residues. The junction had 3 bases not matched to a gene; V was cut back by 0 bases and J by 4 bases. Here the CDR3 DNA reads TGTGCCAGCAGCGTAGAAGGACTAGCGCCAGATACGCAGTATTTT. It specifies CASSVEGLAPDTQYF.

For the CDR3, the DNA is TGTGCCAGTAGTATAGATCGGGAAGACACCGGGGAGCTGTTTTTT. This translates into CASSIDREDTGELFF. The J gene is TRBJ2-2, the V gene TRBV19; D perhaps matches TRBD2 (5 bases). Trimming took 0 bases from V and 3 from J, leaving 8 bases between them. This CDR3 contains 15 residues. Per germline, CDR1 LNHDA and CDR2 SQIVND (reference sequence).

The DNA for the CDR3 is TGTGCCAGCAGTTATGGGAGCCTGAGGGAGCAGTACTTC. This sequence encodes CASSYGSLREQYF. V gene TRBV6-5 combines with J gene TRBJ2-7; possible D gene TRBD2, 5 bases. The CDR3 has 13 amino acids. V was pared by 3 bases and J by 7 bases, with 13 bases between. Germline V gene data show CDR1 as MNHEY and CDR2 as SVGAGI.

This clone is a singleton in its sample. The chain combines TRBV5-6 with TRBJ1-3, with D possibly being TRBD1 (5 bases). The CDR3 covers 17 residues. CDR1 is SGHDT, CDR2 YYEEEE, per germline. Deletions cut 4 bases from V and 3 bases from J, with 20 bases between. CDR3 DNA sequence: TGTGCCAGCAGCCCCGACAGCACCGGACTTCTTGGAAACACCATATATTTT. This encodes CASSPDSTGLLGNTIYF.

The V and J genes are TRBV5-4 and TRBJ2-7, with 10 nucleotides matching TRBD1. CDR3 length equals 15 residues. Germline V gene data show CDR1 as SGHNT and CDR2 as YYREEE (reference sequence). V gave up 0 bases and J gave up 2 bases; unmatched junction bases: 2. CDR3 loop: CASSLGDRGTYEQYF. The CDR3 nucleotides are TGTGCCAGCAGCTTGGGGGACAGGGGAACCTACGAGCAGTACTTC.